This T cell receptor (beta chain) was captured by sequencing in a study of cytomegalovirus exposure and HLA in healthy donors. V shed 5 bases and J shed 6 bases, with 11 bases lying between them. Germline lookup yields CDR1 SGHNT and CDR2 YYREEE (reference sequence). This CDR3 comprises 13 residues. Remarks on this clone: The antigen remains unidentified.

General study points: By a later analysis, the bulk of CMV-associated TCR beta chains appeared HLA-restricted. When analyzed later, the rates of TCR association showed variation by HLA locus, with DRB1 the most and HLA-C the fewest. Cytomegalovirus status was reportedly diagnosed by the classifier with high sensitivity and specificity. Confirmation was obtained in vitro that a few CMV-associated chains are specific for CMV antigens.

The primer mix had 60 Vbeta and 13 Jbeta primers. Sequencing was performed with immunoSEQ multiplex PCR; in TCRdb, only in-frame clones are kept and a portion is missing. This repertoire includes over 45,000 clones. The chain combines TRBV5-4 with TRBJ1-4, with D maybe TRBD1 (5 bases). The receptor was derived from a woman under 30 in good health and CMV-seronegative. The sequenced sample was PBMCs. The CDR3 region is CASSYGGDEKLFF. CDR3 sequence (DNA): TGTGCCAGCAGTTATGGGGGGGATGAAAAACTGTTTTTT.